This T cell receptor (beta chain) derives from a study of blood T cell repertoires in COVID-19. Study-wide background: Italy, Spain and the United States were the sources of the convalescent and acute COVID-19 samples. In each case, the material was cDNA or gDNA derived from T cells, B-cell-depleted T cells, or PBMCs.

Patients at the Seattle site were enrolled during active infection and followed longitudinally. The CDR3 covers 16 residues. The germline CDR1 and CDR2 sequences are SEHNR and FQNEAQ (reference sequence). V was clipped by 4 bases and J by 4 bases, with 19 bases between them. Original methodology: Estimation of nucleated cell counts relied on the amplification of reference gene primers. Repertoires were generated with immunoSEQ multiplex PCR, while TCRdb's copy carries only in-frame clones and drops some. The V and J calls and the clone size are those of that table, but D and trimming were determined from the DNA. The sample consists of roughly 260,000 clones, around 92% of them appearing once.

The V call is TRBV7-9, the J call TRBJ1-2; possibly TRBD1 for D (5 bases). This clonotype originated in a person in their late teens or twenties with COVID-19, enrolled during active disease. Sequencing was done on a sample of peripheral blood. The CDR3 sequence: CASSSNFPIGGYGYTF. The CDR3 DNA reads as TGTGCCAGCAGCTCAAACTTCCCCATCGGGGGCTATGGCTACACCTTC.